The T cell receptor (beta chain) described here comes from a study of vaccination effects on CD4 cells after COVID-19. The wider study: The median interval between the second dose and post-vaccine sampling was 72 days. Whole-study results and caveats: After vaccination, at late timepoints, clones induced by infection and by vaccine contracted markedly.

Assay: immunoSEQ multiplex PCR; the TCRdb copy retains only in-frame clones and omits some. In the table there are under 80,000 clones, 73% of which are singletons. Notes on this clone: The antigen is not known. In the same sample, other DNA sequences code for this CDR3.

Using viral peptide pools, the ViraFEST assay grew out antigen-specific CD4+ T cells prior to sequencing. Upon completion of more than 9 days in culture, CD4+ T cells were isolated. Two-dose vaccination with either BNT162b2 or mRNA-1273 was given to the participants. A half-volume exchange with IL-2 medium occurred on days 3 and 7. This TCR derives from a human donor who received a COVID-19 vaccine. The material was CD4+ T cells from PBMCs cultured with HCoV-229E spike peptides, obtained after COVID-19 vaccination.

CDR3 bases: TGTGCCAGCAGCTTAGCTCTGGGGTACACTGAAGCTTTCTTT. It encodes CASSLALGYTEAFF. This chain uses TRBV7-8 with TRBJ1-1; no clear D. Deletions cut 0 bases from V and 3 bases from J, with 8 bases between. Germline assignment: CDR1 SGHVS and CDR2 FQNEAQ. This CDR3 has 14 amino acids.